A selection of T cell receptor beta chains follows, all from one sample in a study of T cell repertoires in aging, cancer and after chemotherapy. MiXCR, applied by TCRdb to the multiplex PCR reads, yields one record per CDR3 protein. The sample carries about 4,100 distinct CDR3 sequences, 20% to 30% recorded once. The sample was blood. The receptors originated from a human donor in good health. The donor label of this sample is uncertain. CDR3s include the opening cysteine and the closing phenylalanine or tryptophan. Each record gives: clone size, CDR3 length, V gene, J gene, D gene, CDR3 DNA, CDR3 protein. A D gene is named only where the DNA matches it firmly. Where a row states a size, it is once, few, many or the class of an expanded clone; other rows omit it.

>medium-sized|15|TRBV19|TRBJ1-3|NA
TGTGCCAGTAGTATCCGGGGTACCTCTGGAAACACCATATATTTT
CASSIRGTSGNTIYF
>few|14|TRBV20-1|TRBJ1-2|NA
TGCAGTGCTAAGGCCCGGGGAGCTAACTATGGCTACACCTTC
CSAKARGANYGYTF
>NA|13|TRBV7-9|TRBJ1-1|NA
TGTGCCAGCAGCAAAGGGGGGAACACTGAAGCTTTCTTT
CASSKGGNTEAFF
>medium-sized|14|TRBV6-5|TRBJ1-4|NA
TGTGCCAGCAGTTACTCGCAGGGGAAAGAAAAACTGTTTTTT
CASSYSQGKEKLFF
>medium-sized|14|TRBV19|TRBJ1-5|NA
TGTGCCAGTAGCCAGGCGGGCAGCGATCAGCCCCAGCATTTT
CASSQAGSDQPQHF
>once|14|TRBV6-2/TRBV6-3|TRBJ2-7|TRBD2
TGTGCCAGCAGCCCCGGGGGGAGCTCCTACGAGCAGTACTTC
CASSPGGSSYEQYF
>medium-sized|13|TRBV27|TRBJ1-2|TRBD1
TGTGCCAGCAGTCCCGGGACAGTTTGGGGCTACACCTTC
CASSPGTVWGYTF
>medium-sized|15|TRBV6-1|TRBJ2-2|NA
TGTGCCAGCACCGACTCAGCGGGCGGCACCGGGGAGCTGTTTTTT
CASTDSAGGTGELFF
>few|14|TRBV20-1|TRBJ2-1|TRBD2
TGCAGTGCCGGCCGGACTAGCGGGGGGGAGCCCCAGTTCTTC
CSAGRTSGGEPQFF
>NA|15|TRBV11-2|TRBJ2-5|TRBD2
TGTGCCAGCAGCGTACCCTCGGGGGGGGAAGAGACCCAGTACTTC
CASSVPSGGEETQYF
>NA|13|TRBV19|TRBJ1-1|NA
TGTGCCAGTAGTACAGGGCTTAACACTGAAGCTTTCTTT
CASSTGLNTEAFF
>once|14|TRBV25-1|TRBJ2-7|NA
TGTGCCAGCAGACCCAATGGACAGCGTCTCGAGCAGTACTTC
CASRPNGQRLEQYF
>few|14|TRBV12-3/TRBV12-4|TRBJ1-2|NA
TGTGCCAGCAGTTTCGGGGGAGAGGTTTATGGCTACACCTTC
CASSFGGEVYGYTF
>NA|15|TRBV4-2|TRBJ2-1|NA
TGTGCCAGCAGCCCCGGCGGGACCACCTACAATGAGCAGTTCTTC
CASSPGGTTYNEQFF
>NA|13|TRBV7-2|TRBJ1-1|TRBD1
TGTGCCAGCAGCTTGACAGGGTTTACTGAAGCTTTCTTT
CASSLTGFTEAFF
>NA|13|TRBV12-3/TRBV12-4|TRBJ1-2|NA
TGTGTCAGCAGTTCATCTAAAAGCTATGGCTACACCTTC
CVSSSSKSYGYTF
>medium-sized|17|TRBV5-6|TRBJ2-3|NA
TGTGCCAGCAGCCTCCCGACAGGATACGGTTTTACAGATACGCAGTATTTT
CASSLPTGYGFTDTQYF
>NA|15|TRBV25-1|TRBJ2-1|NA
TGTGCCAGCAGAGAACCCGGGACCGACGCGGGAGAGCAGTTCTTC
CASREPGTDAGEQFF
>medium-sized|16|TRBV19|TRBJ2-1|NA
TGTGCCAGTAGTGTACCGGGCGGTACGTCCTACAATGAGCAGTTCTTC
CASSVPGGTSYNEQFF
>NA|16|TRBV12-3/TRBV12-4|TRBJ1-5|NA
TGTGCCAGCAGCGACAGTCACCGTGGTGGCGATCAGCCCCAGCATTTT
CASSDSHRGGDQPQHF
>NA|15|TRBV18|TRBJ2-1|NA
TGTGCCAGCTCACCCCAGTGGCTCCACGACCATGAGCAGTTCTTC
CASSPQWLHDHEQFF
>medium-sized|13|TRBV7-9|TRBJ2-7|NA
TGTGCCAGCAGCACGGACAGAAGAGACGAGCAGTACTTC
CASSTDRRDEQYF
>few|19|TRBV6-5|TRBJ2-7|NA
TGTGCCAGCAGTACTCCCGCTCTCTTGAAGCTAATTTCGTCCTACGAGCAGTACTTC
CASSTPALLKLISSYEQYF
>NA|15|TRBV15|TRBJ2-7|NA
TGTGCCACCAGCAGGAGAGGGAGGGGGAACTACGAGCAGTACTTC
CATSRRGRGNYEQYF
>few|15|TRBV7-2|TRBJ1-5|TRBD1
TGTGCCAGCAACCCAGGGGGGGCGAGCAATCAGCCCCAGCATTTT
CASNPGGASNQPQHF
>medium-sized|13|TRBV6-5|TRBJ2-7|NA
TGTGCCAGCACAGGCAACCTCCGCTACGAGCAGTACTTC
CASTGNLRYEQYF
>few|14|TRBV12-3/TRBV12-4|TRBJ1-6|TRBD1
TGTGCCAGCAGTTTTACAGGGGTGGATTCACCCCTCCACTTT
CASSFTGVDSPLHF
>large|14|TRBV29-1|TRBJ2-1|NA
TGCAGCGTTGAAGAATTGCGGGGAGGCAATGAGCAGTTCTTC
CSVEELRGGNEQFF
>large|15|TRBV6-5|TRBJ2-2|NA
TGTGCCAGCAGTTACTCAGGACCCGAACCCGGGGAGCTGTTTTTT
CASSYSGPEPGELFF
>NA|15|TRBV20-1|TRBJ2-7|TRBD1
TGCAGTGCTAGAGCCGTGGGCAGGGGGACCTACGAGCAGTACTTC
CSARAVGRGTYEQYF
>medium-sized|21|TRBV13|TRBJ2-6|NA
TGTGCCAGCAGCTTAGGCCCTAGGAGGGGGAGACTAACCTCTGGGGCCAACGTCCTGACTTTC
CASSLGPRRGRLTSGANVLTF
>few|13|TRBV5-6|TRBJ2-1|TRBD2
TGCGCCAGCAGCTCCCAGCGGGGTAATGAGCAGTTCTTC
CASSSQRGNEQFF
>NA|15|TRBV5-6|TRBJ2-3|TRBD2
TGTGCCAGCAGCTTGGGGGGGGGTCCCCCAGATACGCAGTATTTT
CASSLGGGPPDTQYF
>NA|14|TRBV19|TRBJ2-1|TRBD2
TGTGCCAGTAGACTAGCGGGAGGGTACGTTGAGCAGTTCTTC
CASRLAGGYVEQFF
>medium-sized|14|TRBV6-5|TRBJ1-2|NA
TGTGCCAGCAGTTCGGCCGGGACTGACTATGGCTACACCTTC
CASSSAGTDYGYTF
>few|17|TRBV28|TRBJ2-3|TRBD1
TGTGCCAGCCCGGGACAGGGTGGGTCACAGGTCACAGATACGCAGTATTTT
CASPGQGGSQVTDTQYF
>few|11|TRBV24-1|TRBJ2-2|NA
TGTGCCACAAGTAGCACCGGGGAGCTGTTTTTT
CATSSTGELFF
>medium-sized|14|TRBV19|TRBJ2-1|NA
TGTGCCAGTAGGGGAACGGCCTCCTACAATGAGCAGTTCTTC
CASRGTASYNEQFF
>medium-sized|14|TRBV19|TRBJ1-2|NA
TGTGCCAGTAGTATGAGAGCGACTAACTATGGCTACACCTTC
CASSMRATNYGYTF
>NA|16|TRBV14|TRBJ1-1|NA
TGTGCCAGCAGCCAAGATCTTGTCAGCTCAGGGACTGAAGCTTTCTTT
CASSQDLVSSGTEAFF